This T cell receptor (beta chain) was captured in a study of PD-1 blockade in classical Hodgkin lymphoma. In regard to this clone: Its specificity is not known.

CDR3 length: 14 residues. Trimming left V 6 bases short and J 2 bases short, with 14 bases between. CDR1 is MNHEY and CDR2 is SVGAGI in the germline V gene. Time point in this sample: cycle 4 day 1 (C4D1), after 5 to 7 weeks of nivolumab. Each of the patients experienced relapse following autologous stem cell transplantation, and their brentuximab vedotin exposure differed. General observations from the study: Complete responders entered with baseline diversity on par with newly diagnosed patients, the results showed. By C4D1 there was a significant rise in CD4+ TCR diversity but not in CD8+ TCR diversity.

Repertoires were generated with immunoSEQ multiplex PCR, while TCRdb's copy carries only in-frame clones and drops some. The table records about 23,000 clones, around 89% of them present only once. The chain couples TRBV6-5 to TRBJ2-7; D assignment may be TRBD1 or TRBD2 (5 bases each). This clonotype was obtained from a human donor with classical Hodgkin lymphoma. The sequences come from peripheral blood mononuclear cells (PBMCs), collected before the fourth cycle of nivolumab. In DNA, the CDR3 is TGTGCCAGCAGCCCGGGACCTCTCGCCTACGAGCAGTACTTC. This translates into CASSPGPLAYEQYF.